The 18 T cell receptor beta chains below all came from one sample that was sequenced in a study of shared clonotypes between healthy human individuals. TCRdb's table, derived via immunoSEQ multiplex PCR, lists solely in-frame clones and lacks some. This sample yields roughly 1,600,000 clones, of which approximately 98.5% are seen a single time; approximately 0.38% belongs to the top ten. The sample comprised naive CD4+ T cells sorted from blood. As for subset: CD45RA+ positively selected. The source of these receptors is a man aged 25-45 years in good health.

In this sample, this clone turned up once. The chain joins TRBV18 to TRBJ1-4; perhaps TRBD1 as D (6 bases). Per the germline V gene, CDR1 is KGHSH and CDR2 is LQKENI. The germline V and J ends were trimmed by 2 bases and 4 bases, with 14 bases remaining between them. This CDR3 spans 16 amino acids. CDR3 region: CASSPGGRGYNEKLFF. CDR3 DNA sequence: TGTGCCAGCTCACCAGGTGGCAGGGGCTATAATGAAAAACTGTTTTTT.

The V gene is TRBV5-1, the J gene TRBJ1-2, with TRBD1 matching 9 bases. Per germline, CDR1 SGHRS and CDR2 YFSETQ. The CDR3 covers 15 residues. V was pared by 1 base and J by 3 bases, with 4 bases of the junction left unmatched. DNA of the CDR3: TGCGCCAGCAGCTTGCAAAGACAGGGGGACTATGGCTACACCTTC. This gives the protein CASSLQRQGDYGYTF.

V gene TRBV5-6 combines with J gene TRBJ2-1; possible D gene TRBD1, 5 bases. The V gene lost 1 base and the J gene lost 0 bases, with 11 bases spanning the gap. This CDR3 comprises 16 residues. Germline CDR1 SGHDT, CDR2 YYEEEE. The CDR3, as DNA: TGTGCCAGCAGCTTGACAGGACGGAGCTCCTACAATGAGCAGTTCTTC. It specifies CASSLTGRSSYNEQFF. Filled out from reference TRBV5-6 and TRBJ2-1, the complete variable domain reads DAGVTQSPTHLIKTRGQQVTLRCSPKSGHDTVSWYQQALGQGPQFIFQYYEEEERQRGNFPDRFSGHQFPNYSSELNVNALLLGDSALYLCASSLTGRSSYNEQFFGPGTRLTVL.

In its sample, this clone was seen once. The CDR3 region has the DNA TGTGCCAGCAGCTTGCGGGACAGGGGGTACAATGAGCAGTTCTTC. As protein: CASSLRDRGYNEQFF. The rearrangement uses TRBV5-4 and TRBJ2-1; TRBD1 matches 11 bases. V gave up 1 base and J gave up 4 bases; unmatched junction bases: 1. CDR1 is SGHNT, CDR2 YYREEE, per germline (reference sequence). The CDR3 is made up of 15 amino acids.

About this clone itself: Other nucleotide sequences from this sample produce the same CDR3. The chain joins TRBV5-1 to TRBJ2-3, with D hard to call. V shed 0 bases and J shed 1 base, with 3 bases lying between them. This CDR3 is built from 13 residues. Germline V gene lookup returns CDR1 SGHRS and CDR2 YFSETQ. The CDR3 DNA follows: TGCGCCAGCAGCTTGGCCGGCACAGATACGCAGTATTTT. Encoded protein: CASSLAGTDTQYF.

This chain uses TRBV28 with TRBJ2-7; TRBD2 matches 7 bases. CDR1 and CDR2 (germline): MDHEN, SYDVKM. The V segment lost 2 bases and the J segment 3 bases; nucleotides outside the gene matches: 10. This CDR3 has 16 residues. CDR3 sequence: CASSLGGGEAGYEQYF. CDR3 nucleotide sequence: TGTGCCAGCAGTTTAGGGGGGGGAGAGGCCGGCTACGAGCAGTACTTC.

This clone came up once. The chain links TRBV18 to TRBJ2-2, with D maybe TRBD1 (6 bases). CDR3 length: 15 amino acids. Between the trimmed V and J ends, which lost 3 bases and 7 bases, there was a span of 15 bases. Germline CDR1 KGHSH, CDR2 LQKENI. In DNA, the CDR3 is TGTGCCAGCTCACCGTTACAGGGTTCGCACGGGGAGCTGTTTTTT. This codes for CASSPLQGSHGELFF.

The chain employs TRBV6-1 and TRBJ2-3; TRBD2 matches 8 bases. CDR1 and CDR2 (germline): MNHNS, SASEGT. The CDR3 is 15 amino acids. Germline trimming cut 3 bases from V and 3 bases from J; bases unmatched to any gene: 5. The CDR3 DNA reads TGTGCCAGCAGTGAGAGCGGGAGTAGGACAGATACGCAGTATTTT. Protein sequence: CASSESGSRTDTQYF.

Details on this clone: The same CDR3 can be traced to other DNA sequences in this sample. The chain couples TRBV5-1 to TRBJ1-5; no clear D gene. Trimming removed 0 bases at V and 4 bases at J, with 5 bases between. Germline V lookup: CDR1 SGHRS, CDR2 YFSETQ. This CDR3 region has 13 residues. The DNA for the CDR3 is TGCGCCAGCAGCTTGGGGGAAAATCAGCCCCAGCATTTT. Its translation is CASSLGENQPQHF.

The chain couples TRBV29-1 to TRBJ1-2; the D gene is possibly TRBD1 (6 bases). This CDR3 has 13 residues. Trimming stripped 5 bases from V and 5 bases from J, with 15 bases between. Germline V gene sequence: CDR1 SQVTM, CDR2 ANQGSEA. Here the CDR3 reads CSVNEGVVYGYTF. Here the CDR3 DNA reads TGCAGCGTTAACGAGGGGGTGGTGTATGGCTACACCTTC.

This clone is a singleton in its sample. The V call is TRBV28, the J call TRBJ1-4; D call uncertain. Trimming stripped 4 bases from V and 8 bases from J, with 17 bases between. The germline V gene encodes CDR1 MDHEN and CDR2 SYDVKM. This CDR3 is 15 amino acids long. The CDR3 region has the DNA TGTGCCAGCAGTTCAAACCCCGGGCTGGAGGAAAAACTGTTTTTT. It yields the protein CASSSNPGLEEKLFF.

The chain joins TRBV7-8 to TRBJ1-5; D call uncertain. The V end lost 2 bases, the J end lost 4 bases, and 6 bases lay between the germline ends. The germline CDR1 and CDR2 sequences are SGHVS and FQNEAQ. This CDR3 region has 13 residues. CDR3 region: CASSLYRNQPQHF. The CDR3 DNA follows: TGTGCCAGCAGCTTATACAGAAATCAGCCCCAGCATTTT.

The rearrangement joins TRBV4-3 to TRBJ2-1, with TRBD2 as a possible D gene (5 bases). CDR3 length: 15 amino acids. V was clipped by 5 bases and J by 0 bases, with 11 bases between them. The germline V gene has CDR1 LGHNA and CDR2 YSLEER. The CDR3 sequence is CASSNEGHSYNEQFF. CDR3 DNA: TGCGCCAGCAGCAACGAGGGCCACTCCTACAATGAGCAGTTCTTC.

This clone was counted a single time. Other DNA sequences from this sample encode an identical CDR3 as well. The J gene is TRBJ1-5, the V gene TRBV10-3; D is uncertain. CDR3 length: 12 residues. V was clipped by 2 bases and J by 4 bases, with 3 bases between them. Germline V gives CDR1 ENHRY, CDR2 SYGVKD. Here the CDR3 reads CAISEENQPQHF. Written as DNA, the CDR3 is TGTGCCATCAGTGAGGAGAATCAGCCCCAGCATTTT.

This clone was seen once. It differs at one base from a far larger clone, so likely a read error. This rearrangement joins TRBV27 to TRBJ1-1; the D gene is possibly TRBD1 (6 bases). The germline gives CDR1 MNHEY, CDR2 SMNVEV (reference sequence). This CDR3 is built from 14 residues. The V and J ends lost 2 bases and 1 base respectively, with 8 bases between them. The DNA for the CDR3 is TGTGCCAGCAGTTTAGTAGGGGGGAACACTGAAGCTTTCTTT. Its translation is CASSLVGGNTEAFF.

The gene calls are TRBV5-4 and TRBJ1-1, with 9 bases fitting TRBD1. The V gene's germline CDR1 is SGHNT and CDR2 YYREEE (reference sequence). Unmatched junction bases numbered 6, after V lost 5 bases and J lost 4 bases. The CDR3 has 14 residues. CDR3 loop: CASSYRGPSTEAFF. CDR3 coding DNA: TGTGCCAGCAGTTACAGGGGGCCAAGCACTGAAGCTTTCTTT.

The chain recombines TRBV19 with TRBJ2-7, with 7 bases that match TRBD2. Germline assignment: CDR1 LNHDA and CDR2 SQIVND (reference sequence). This CDR3 is 16 amino acids long. The V segment lost 1 base and the J segment 5 bases; nucleotides outside the gene matches: 11. This CDR3 is CASSIVGGTGGHEQYF. DNA for the CDR3: TGTGCCAGTAGTATAGTCGGAGGGACGGGGGGACACGAGCAGTACTTC.

V gene TRBV18 combines with J gene TRBJ2-2; the D call may be TRBD1 or TRBD2 (5 bases each). Germline CDR1 is KGHSH and CDR2 is LQKENI. There are 17 residues in the CDR3. V shed 1 base and J shed 0 bases, with 12 bases lying between them. The CDR3 DNA reads TGTGCCAGCTCACCACTTCAGGGACGGACGAACACCGGGGAGCTGTTTTTT. This sequence encodes CASSPLQGRTNTGELFF.